Each of the 14 T cell receptor beta chains below was sequenced from the same sample in a study of shared clonotypes between healthy human individuals. Generated by immunoSEQ multiplex PCR, the TCRdb table keeps only in-frame clones and is missing some. The repertoire holds 230,000 or so clones, with approximately 65% as singletons. Sequenced sample: memory CD4+ T cells sorted from blood. The subset here: CD45RA-negative fraction. The receptors stem from a man between 25 and 39 years old in good health.

This clone was recorded only once. The chain employs TRBV7-8 and TRBJ2-7; no clear D. CDR1 SGHVS and CDR2 FQNEAQ come from the germline V gene. Between the trimmed V and J ends, which lost 4 bases and 0 bases, there was a span of 4 bases. There are 12 residues in the CDR3. CDR3 DNA sequence: TGTGCCAGCAGCTGGGGCTCCTACGAGCAGTACTTC. This sequence encodes CASSWGSYEQYF. Drawing the rest from reference TRBV7-8 and TRBJ2-7, the complete variable domain is GAGVSQSPRYKVAKRGQDVALRCDPISGHVSLFWYQQALGQGPEFLTYFQNEAQLDKSGLPSDRFFAERPEGSVSTLKIQRTQQEDSAVYLCASSWGSYEQYFGPGTRLTVT.

This clone was seen a few times. This chain joins TRBV18 and TRBJ2-2; possible D gene TRBD1, 5 bases. This CDR3 is 16 amino acids long. CDR1 and CDR2 (germline): KGHSH, LQKENI. V shed 3 bases and J shed 1 base, with 12 bases lying between them. CDR3 sequence (DNA): TGTGCCAGCTCACCTGAAGGGGCAGGGAACACCGGGGAGCTGTTTTTT. It specifies CASSPEGAGNTGELFF.

The CDR3 sequence is CASSERGRSFWETQYF. CDR3 DNA: TGTGCCAGCAGTGAAAGGGGAAGGTCCTTTTGGGAGACCCAGTACTTC. The chain has TRBV6-1 and TRBJ2-5; a weak D match, TRBD1 (5 bases). CDR1 and CDR2 from the germline V gene are MNHNS and SASEGT. V was cut by 2 bases and J by 5 bases, with 18 bases left in between. The CDR3 consists of 16 residues.

This sequence joins TRBV10-2 and TRBJ1-1; TRBD1 might be the D (5 bases). This CDR3 is built from 13 residues. V was shortened by 7 bases and J by 1 base, with 10 bases between the two germline ends. The germline V gene has CDR1 WSHSY and CDR2 SAAADI. Written as DNA, the CDR3 is TGCGCCAGCAACCCAGGGCCGAACACTGAAGCTTTCTTT. This translates into CASNPGPNTEAFF.

The chain uses TRBV28 and TRBJ2-2, with D tentatively TRBD2 (5 bases). Germline CDR1 reads MDHEN; CDR2 reads SYDVKM. The CDR3 is 13 amino acids. V was cut by 7 bases and J by 3 bases, with 9 bases left in between. CDR3 coding DNA: TGTGCCAGCAATGTGAGGGACACCGGGGAGCTGTTTTTT. It is translated as CASNVRDTGELFF.

The chain combines TRBV5-1 with TRBJ2-2; TRBD1 might be the D (7 bases). The CDR3 contains 15 residues. V lost 4 bases and J lost 4, with 14 bases in between. Germline V gives CDR1 SGHRS, CDR2 YFSETQ. CDR3 in DNA: TGCGCCAGCAGCCCTAGACAGGGAGGCACCGGGGAGCTGTTTTTT. Encoded protein: CASSPRQGGTGELFF.

Written as DNA, the CDR3 is TGTGCCAGCAGCCACCGCCCGGGACTAGCGGGTAGTGGAGGCACCGGGGAGCTGTTTTTT. The encoded protein is CASSHRPGLAGSGGTGELFF. The chain is built from TRBV4-2 and TRBJ2-2, with 12 bases matching TRBD2. The CDR3 sequence is 20 residues long. Trimming cost V 3 bases and J 4 bases; bases outside gene matches: 15. Germline V gene data show CDR1 as LGHNA and CDR2 as YNFKEQ.

The rearrangement joins TRBV5-4 to TRBJ1-1; 8 bases match TRBD1. Trimming removed 4 bases from V and 6 bases from J; junction bases left unmatched: 8. Germline assignment: CDR1 SGHNT and CDR2 YYREEE (reference sequence). This CDR3 has 14 amino acids. The CDR3 DNA reads TGTGCCAGCAGCGGCCCCGGACAGGGCGCTGAAGCTTTCTTT. Amino acids: CASSGPGQGAEAFF. The whole variable domain, filled in from reference TRBV5-4 and TRBJ1-1, reads ETGVTQSPTHLIKTRGQQVTLRCSSQSGHNTVSWYQQALGQGPQFIFQYYREEENGRGNFPPRFSGLQFPNYSSELNVNALELDDSALYLCASSGPGQGAEAFFGQGTRLTVV.

The chain is built from TRBV5-1 and TRBJ2-3, with D unclear. The CDR3 consists of 12 residues. V lost 4 bases, J lost 5 bases, and 8 bases lay in between. Germline CDR1 and CDR2: SGHRS and YFSETQ. For the CDR3, the DNA is TGCGCCAGCAGCGGAAACATAGATACGCAGTATTTT. Amino acids: CASSGNIDTQYF.

V and J are TRBV27 and TRBJ1-5, with 7 bases fitting TRBD1. Germline lookup yields CDR1 MNHEY and CDR2 SMNVEV (reference sequence). The CDR3 length is 16 residues. Unmatched junction bases numbered 9, after V lost 6 bases and J lost 1 base. The CDR3: CASSPTGPISNQPQHF. The DNA of the CDR3 is TGTGCCAGCAGCCCGACAGGGCCGATAAGCAATCAGCCCCAGCATTTT.

This clone appeared once. The V gene is TRBV7-2, the J gene TRBJ1-2; TRBD1 is a possible D gene (6 bases). Trimming cost V 0 bases and J 0 bases, with 8 bases left between them. Germline V gene data show CDR1 as SGHTA and CDR2 as FQGNSA. The CDR3 runs to 15 residues. CDR3: CASSLAGGTNYGYTF. CDR3 sequence (DNA): TGTGCCAGCAGCTTAGCAGGGGGTACTAACTATGGCTACACCTTC.

This clone was found once. The chain couples TRBV18 to TRBJ2-3; 8 positions agree with TRBD2. Germline CDR1 reads KGHSH; CDR2 reads LQKENI. This CDR3 spans 19 amino acids. After removal of 4 bases from V and 3 bases from J, the junction contained 18 bases not matched to a gene. DNA of the CDR3: TGTGCCAGCTCACAGTCTTTCGTTTCGGCGGGAGGATCGACAGATACGCAGTATTTT. Translation: CASSQSFVSAGGSTDTQYF.

The V and J genes are TRBV28 and TRBJ2-1; D call uncertain. V dropped 1 base and J dropped 6 bases, with 13 bases sitting between them. Germline-derived CDR1 and CDR2 are MDHEN and SYDVKM. The CDR3 loop spans 15 amino acids. The CDR3 here is CASSLFGPLANEQFF. The CDR3 bases are TGTGCCAGCAGTTTATTCGGCCCCTTGGCCAATGAGCAGTTCTTC.

The J gene is TRBJ2-5, the V gene TRBV7-2; 16 positions agree with TRBD2. Germline CDR1 is SGHTA and CDR2 is FQGNSA. After removal of 6 bases from V and 5 bases from J, the junction contained 6 bases not matched to a gene. CDR3 length: 16 residues. CDR3 in amino acids: CASRLGTSGRGETQYF. The DNA of the CDR3 is TGTGCCAGCAGGCTCGGGACTAGCGGGAGGGGCGAGACCCAGTACTTC.